A selection of T cell receptor beta chains follows, all from one sample in a study of blood T cell repertoires in COVID-19. This table comes from immunoSEQ multiplex PCR, and its TCRdb copy is limited to in-frame clones, with some not included. This sample carries 40,000 to 45,000 clones, around 94% of them seen once, and the ten largest clones take about a tenth. Sample: peripheral blood. These receptors all come from a man aged 45-60 years with active COVID-19. CDR3s include the opening cysteine and the closing phenylalanine or tryptophan. A D gene is named only where the DNA matches it firmly. Rows may omit the clone size; those that give it use once, few, many or a size class.

V	D	size	J	CDR3	DNA
TRBV7-3	.	.	TRBJ2-1	CASSRPGDEQFF	TGTGCCAGCAGCCGACCAGGGGATGAGCAGTTCTTC
TRBV7-9	.	.	TRBJ2-7	CASSSRTAITYEQYF	TGTGCCAGCAGCTCCCGGACAGCCATTACCTACGAGCAGTACTTC
TRBV18	.	.	TRBJ2-3	CASSPPAGPNTQYF	TGTGCCAGCTCACCACCAGCTGGGCCCAATACGCAGTATTTT
TRBV7-2	TRBD2	.	TRBJ2-5	CASSRGLAQETQYF	TGTGCCAGCAGCCGCGGACTAGCCCAAGAGACCCAGTACTTC
TRBV30	.	.	TRBJ1-6	CAWSVWTIDNSPLHF	TGTGCCTGGAGTGTATGGACAATCGATAATTCACCCCTCCACTTT
TRBV7-3	TRBD2	.	TRBJ2-1	CASSLRLLAGANEQFF	TGTGCCAGCAGCTTAAGGCTCCTAGCGGGAGCCAATGAGCAGTTCTTC
TRBV6-2/TRBV6-3	.	.	TRBJ2-7	CASSLPGGVSHEQYF	TGTGCCAGCAGCCTTCCCGGCGGTGTCTCGCACGAGCAGTACTTC
TRBV27	TRBD1	.	TRBJ2-7	CASSRDRGGEQYF	TGTGCCAGCAGTCGGGACAGGGGTGGCGAGCAGTACTTC
TRBV5-4	TRBD1	.	TRBJ2-5	CASSWAAGGGQETQYF	TGTGCCAGCAGCTGGGCGGCAGGGGGCGGGCAAGAGACCCAGTACTTC
TRBV24-1	TRBD2	.	TRBJ2-1	CATSDLPLAGGIDEQFF	TGTGCCACCAGTGACCTCCCACTAGCGGGAGGAATAGATGAGCAGTTCTTC
TRBV5-8	TRBD2	.	TRBJ2-2	CASSWGLAGYPPSNTGELFF	TGTGCCAGCAGCTGGGGACTAGCGGGGTATCCTCCCTCGAACACCGGGGAGCTGTTTTTT
TRBV28	.	.	TRBJ1-1	CASSSVSGLSFF	TGTGCCAGCAGTTCGGTATCAGGGTTGTCTTTCTTT
TRBV19	TRBD1	.	TRBJ1-1	CASSIEYRGQLNTEAFF	TGTGCCAGTAGTATAGAGTACCGGGGACAGCTGAACACTGAAGCTTTCTTT
TRBV7-6	.	.	TRBJ2-7	CASSFYRGGSYEQYF	TGTGCCAGCAGCTTCTACAGGGGGGGGTCCTACGAGCAGTACTTC
TRBV30	TRBD2	.	TRBJ2-7	CAWSPLAGPYEQYF	TGTGCCTGGAGTCCCCTAGCGGGTCCCTACGAGCAGTACTTC
TRBV28	TRBD1	.	TRBJ1-2	CASRPRGTGHYGYTF	TGTGCCAGCAGACCCCGGGGGACAGGGCACTATGGCTACACCTTC
TRBV27	TRBD1	.	TRBJ1-6	CASSPQTGESSPLHF	TGTGCCAGCAGTCCCCAAACAGGGGAGAGTTCACCCCTCCACTTT
TRBV28	.	.	TRBJ1-1	CASRIMETKTEAFF	TGTGCCAGCAGGATAATGGAGACTAAGACTGAAGCTTTCTTT
TRBV7-3	TRBD1	.	TRBJ1-1	CASSLGQVNTEAFF	TGTGCCAGCAGCTTAGGACAGGTGAACACTGAAGCTTTCTTT
TRBV3-1/TRBV3-2	TRBD2	once	TRBJ2-1	CASSRGGSSYNEQFF	TGTGCCAGCAGCCGCGGGGGTAGCTCCTACAATGAGCAGTTCTTC
TRBV18	.	.	TRBJ1-4	CASSPGEGTNEKLFF	TGTGCCAGCTCACCTGGGGAGGGAACGAATGAAAAACTGTTTTTT
TRBV5-4	.	.	TRBJ2-7	CASSVGTSDEQYF	TGTGCCAGCAGCGTCGGGACTTCGGACGAGCAGTACTTC
TRBV24-1	.	.	TRBJ2-3	CATSKSSTDTQYF	TGTGCCACCAGTAAAAGCAGCACAGATACGCAGTATTTT